The rows below give T cell receptor beta chains drawn from one sample of a study of T cell repertoires in ileal Crohn's disease. Libraries were prepared by immunoSEQ multiplex PCR; TCRdb keeps only in-frame clonotypes and omits some of them. Of 7,300 or so clones in the sample, around 93% were seen once. The sample comprised ileal tissue. Receptors were obtained from an adult with Crohn's disease. CDR3s include the opening cysteine and the closing phenylalanine or tryptophan. The D gene is left open where the match is weak. The listing skips clone size in some rows; elsewhere it reads once, few, many or a size class.

J gene: TRBJ2-7; D gene: TRBD1; V gene: TRBV15; clone size: -; CDR3 protein: CATSRGGGTGVSYEQYF; CDR3 DNA: TGTGCCACCAGCAGAGGGGGCGGGACAGGGGTCTCCTACGAGCAGTACTTC
J gene: TRBJ1-3; D gene: -; V gene: TRBV18; clone size: -; CDR3 protein: CASSPGGGNTIYF; CDR3 DNA: TGTGCCAGCTCCCCGGGTGGTGGAAACACCATATATTTT
J gene: TRBJ2-7; D gene: -; V gene: TRBV6-1; clone size: -; CDR3 protein: CASSEVRGSGEQYF; CDR3 DNA: TGTGCCAGCAGTGAGGTTCGGGGTTCGGGTGAGCAGTACTTC
J gene: TRBJ1-2; D gene: TRBD1; V gene: TRBV18; clone size: -; CDR3 protein: CASSPILLQGAIGYTF; CDR3 DNA: TGTGCCAGCTCACCAATATTGCTCCAGGGGGCGATTGGCTACACCTTC
J gene: TRBJ1-1; D gene: -; V gene: TRBV25-1; clone size: -; CDR3 protein: CASSVYGEAFF; CDR3 DNA: TGTGCCAGCAGTGTCTACGGGGAAGCTTTCTTT
J gene: TRBJ1-4; D gene: TRBD1; V gene: TRBV19; clone size: -; CDR3 protein: CASSFLQGAGVEKLFF; CDR3 DNA: TGTGCCAGTAGTTTTCTACAGGGGGCTGGGGTTGAAAAACTGTTTTTT
J gene: TRBJ1-2; D gene: TRBD1; V gene: TRBV5-1; clone size: -; CDR3 protein: CASSLQGAKDGYTF; CDR3 DNA: TGCGCCAGCAGCTTGCAGGGGGCAAAGGATGGCTACACCTTC
J gene: TRBJ2-1; D gene: -; V gene: TRBV18; clone size: -; CDR3 protein: CASSVRPSGGSYNEQFF; CDR3 DNA: TGTGCCAGCTCAGTACGACCGAGTGGCGGCTCCTACAATGAGCAGTTCTTC
J gene: TRBJ2-5; D gene: TRBD2; V gene: TRBV18; clone size: -; CDR3 protein: CASSQRDQETQYF; CDR3 DNA: TGTGCCAGCTCTCAGCGGGATCAAGAGACCCAGTACTTC
J gene: TRBJ1-5; D gene: TRBD1; V gene: TRBV27; clone size: few; CDR3 protein: CATRDRTDSNQPQHF; CDR3 DNA: TGTGCCACCCGGGACAGGACAGATAGCAATCAGCCCCAGCATTTT
J gene: TRBJ1-1; D gene: -; V gene: TRBV19; clone size: -; CDR3 protein: CASSIIGDTEAFF; CDR3 DNA: TGTGCCAGTAGTATAATAGGGGACACTGAAGCTTTCTTT
J gene: TRBJ2-1; D gene: TRBD2; V gene: TRBV5-4; clone size: -; CDR3 protein: CASSLAGSYNEQFF; CDR3 DNA: TGTGCCAGCAGCTTAGCGGGGTCCTACAATGAGCAGTTCTTC
J gene: TRBJ2-7; D gene: -; V gene: TRBV21-1; clone size: -; CDR3 protein: CASSPRQSAYEQYF; CDR3 DNA: TGTGCCAGCAGCCCCCGTCAGAGCGCCTACGAGCAGTACTTC
J gene: TRBJ1-6; D gene: -; V gene: TRBV6-6; clone size: -; CDR3 protein: CASIYGQDSPLHF; CDR3 DNA: TGTGCCAGCATTTACGGCCAGGATTCACCCCTCCACTTT
J gene: TRBJ2-5; D gene: TRBD2; V gene: TRBV5-4; clone size: -; CDR3 protein: CASSLGGASGRKTQYF; CDR3 DNA: TGTGCCAGCAGCTTGGGCGGGGCTAGCGGGAGAAAGACCCAGTACTTC
J gene: TRBJ1-5; D gene: TRBD1; V gene: TRBV6-1; clone size: -; CDR3 protein: CASSQQGVGNQPQHF; CDR3 DNA: TGTGCCAGCAGTCAACAGGGGGTCGGGAATCAGCCCCAGCATTTT
J gene: TRBJ2-3; D gene: -; V gene: TRBV29-1; clone size: -; CDR3 protein: CSGCTSTDTQYF; CDR3 DNA: TGCAGCGGATGCACTAGCACAGATACGCAGTATTTT
J gene: TRBJ2-2; D gene: TRBD1; V gene: TRBV7-3; clone size: -; CDR3 protein: CASSTQGVANTGELFF; CDR3 DNA: TGTGCCAGCAGCACACAGGGGGTCGCGAACACCGGGGAGCTGTTTTTT
J gene: TRBJ1-4; D gene: -; V gene: TRBV2; clone size: -; CDR3 protein: CASSSGRGEKLFF; CDR3 DNA: TGTGCCAGCAGTTCAGGGCGGGGTGAAAAACTGTTTTTT
J gene: TRBJ2-5; D gene: -; V gene: TRBV5-6; clone size: once; CDR3 protein: CASSFPGKSETQYF; CDR3 DNA: TGTGCCAGCAGCTTTCCAGGGAAGTCAGAGACCCAGTACTTC